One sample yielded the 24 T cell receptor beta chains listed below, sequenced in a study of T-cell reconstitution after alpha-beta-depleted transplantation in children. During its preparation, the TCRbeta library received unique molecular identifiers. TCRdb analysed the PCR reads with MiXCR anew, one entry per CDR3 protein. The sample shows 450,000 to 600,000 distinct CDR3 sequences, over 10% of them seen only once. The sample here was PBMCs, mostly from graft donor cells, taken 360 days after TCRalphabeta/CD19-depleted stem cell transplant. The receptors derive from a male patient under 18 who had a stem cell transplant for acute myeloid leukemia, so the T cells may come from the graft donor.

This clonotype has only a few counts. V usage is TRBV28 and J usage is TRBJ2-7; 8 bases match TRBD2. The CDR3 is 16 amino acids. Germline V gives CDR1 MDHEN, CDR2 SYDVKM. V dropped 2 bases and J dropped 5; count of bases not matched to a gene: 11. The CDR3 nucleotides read TGTGCCAGCAGTTTAGGGACTAGTAGTGGGGTCCACGAGCAGTACTTC. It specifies CASSLGTSSGVHEQYF.

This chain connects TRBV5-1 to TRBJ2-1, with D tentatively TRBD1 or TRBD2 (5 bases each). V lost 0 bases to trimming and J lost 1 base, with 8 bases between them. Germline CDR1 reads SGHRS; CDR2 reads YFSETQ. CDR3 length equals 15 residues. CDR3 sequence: CASSLVRESYNEQFF. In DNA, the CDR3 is TGCGCCAGCAGCTTGGTCAGGGAGTCCTACAATGAGCAGTTCTTC.

CDR3 in amino acids: CASSLFVGGTYNEQFF. In DNA, the CDR3 is TGTGCCAGCAGCTTGTTTGTGGGAGGGACGTACAATGAGCAGTTCTTC. The chain recombines TRBV5-8 with TRBJ2-1; 7 positions match TRBD2. CDR3 length: 16 residues. Trimming took 1 base from V and 4 from J; bases not matched to a gene: 8. Germline CDR1 reads SGHTS; CDR2 reads YDEGEE.

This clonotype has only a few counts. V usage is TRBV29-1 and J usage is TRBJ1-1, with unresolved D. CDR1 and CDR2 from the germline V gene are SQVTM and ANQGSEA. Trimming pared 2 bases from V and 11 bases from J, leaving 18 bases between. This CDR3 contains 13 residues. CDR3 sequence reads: CSVELRMALRAFF. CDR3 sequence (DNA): TGCAGCGTTGAATTGAGGATGGCTTTGCGGGCTTTCTTT.

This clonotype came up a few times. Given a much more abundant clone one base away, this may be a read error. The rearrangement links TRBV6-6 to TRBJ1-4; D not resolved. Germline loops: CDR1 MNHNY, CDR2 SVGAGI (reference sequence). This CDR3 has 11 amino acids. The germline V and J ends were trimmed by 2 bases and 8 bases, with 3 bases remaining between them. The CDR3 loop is CASSYGEKLFF. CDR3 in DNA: TGTGCCAGCAGTTACGGCGAAAAACTGTTTTTT.

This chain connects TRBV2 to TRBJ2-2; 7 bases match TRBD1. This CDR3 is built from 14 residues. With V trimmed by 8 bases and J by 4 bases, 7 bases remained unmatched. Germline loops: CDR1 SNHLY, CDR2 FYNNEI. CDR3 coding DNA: TGTGCCAGCCAAGGGGCAGGGGGCACCGGGGAGCTGTTTTTT. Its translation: CASQGAGGTGELFF.

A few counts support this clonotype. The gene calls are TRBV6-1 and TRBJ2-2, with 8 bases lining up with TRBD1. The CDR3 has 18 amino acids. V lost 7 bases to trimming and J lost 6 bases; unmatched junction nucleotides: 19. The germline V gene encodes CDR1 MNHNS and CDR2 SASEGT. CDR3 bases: TGTGCCAGCACCCCTCCCAGGGGGCCATATGAAGTAGCCGGGGAGCTGTTTTTT. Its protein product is CASTPPRGPYEVAGELFF.

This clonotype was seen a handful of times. The CDR3 DNA is TGTGCCAGCAGAATAGGACTCGGAGTGGGTGAGCAGTACTTC. It is translated as CASRIGLGVGEQYF. The chain links TRBV12-3 or TRBV12-4 to TRBJ2-7, with D possibly TRBD2 on 5 matching bases. The length of the CDR3 is 14 residues. Trimming took off 6 bases at V and 7 bases at J, with 19 bases between the two ends.

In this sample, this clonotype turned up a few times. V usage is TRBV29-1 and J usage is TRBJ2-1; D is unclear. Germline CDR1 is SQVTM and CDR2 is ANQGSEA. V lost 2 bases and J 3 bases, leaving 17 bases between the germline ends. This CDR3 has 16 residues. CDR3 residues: CSVEPHRLVSYNEQFF. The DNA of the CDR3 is TGCAGCGTTGAACCCCACCGACTCGTTAGCTACAATGAGCAGTTCTTC.

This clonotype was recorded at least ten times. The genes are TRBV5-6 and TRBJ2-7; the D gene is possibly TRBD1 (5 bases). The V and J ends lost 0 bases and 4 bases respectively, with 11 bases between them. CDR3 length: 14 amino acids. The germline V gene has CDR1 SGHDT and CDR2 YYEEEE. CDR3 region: CASSLGNRPYEQYF. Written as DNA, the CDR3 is TGTGCCAGCAGCTTGGGAAACAGGCCTTACGAGCAGTACTTC.

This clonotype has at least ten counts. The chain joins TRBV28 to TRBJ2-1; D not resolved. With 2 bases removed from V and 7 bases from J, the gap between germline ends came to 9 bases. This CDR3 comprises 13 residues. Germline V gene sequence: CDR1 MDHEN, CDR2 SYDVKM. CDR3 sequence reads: CASSLTNPNEQFF. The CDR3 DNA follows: TGTGCCAGCAGTTTAACCAATCCGAATGAGCAGTTCTTC.

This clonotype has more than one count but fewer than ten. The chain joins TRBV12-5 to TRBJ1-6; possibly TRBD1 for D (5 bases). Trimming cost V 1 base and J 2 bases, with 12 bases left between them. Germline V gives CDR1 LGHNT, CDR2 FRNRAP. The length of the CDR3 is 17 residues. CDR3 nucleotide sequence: TGTGCTAGTGGTTTGGCTTTCAGGGTGACCTATAATTCACCCCTCCACTTT. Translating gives CASGLAFRVTYNSPLHF.

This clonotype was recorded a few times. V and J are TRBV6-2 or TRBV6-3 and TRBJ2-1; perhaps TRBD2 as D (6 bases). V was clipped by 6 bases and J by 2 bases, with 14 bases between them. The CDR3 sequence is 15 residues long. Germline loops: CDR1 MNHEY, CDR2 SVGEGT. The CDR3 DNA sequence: TGTGCCAGCAGGATTAGCGGCTTACCCTACAATGAGCAGTTCTTC. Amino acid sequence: CASRISGLPYNEQFF.

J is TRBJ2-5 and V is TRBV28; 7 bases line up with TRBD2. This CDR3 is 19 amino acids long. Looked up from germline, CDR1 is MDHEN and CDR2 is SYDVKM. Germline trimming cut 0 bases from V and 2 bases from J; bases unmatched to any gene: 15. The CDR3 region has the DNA TGTGCCAGCAGTTTATGGCCAATCTTAGAGCGGGAAACGCAAGAGACCCAGTACTTC. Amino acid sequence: CASSLWPILERETQETQYF.

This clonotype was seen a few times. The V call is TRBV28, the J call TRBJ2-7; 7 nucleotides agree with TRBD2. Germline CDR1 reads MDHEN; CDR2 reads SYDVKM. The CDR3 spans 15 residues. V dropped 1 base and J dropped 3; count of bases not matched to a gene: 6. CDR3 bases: TGTGCCAGCAGTTTATTCGCGGGAGATAGCTACGAGCAGTACTTC. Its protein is CASSLFAGDSYEQYF.

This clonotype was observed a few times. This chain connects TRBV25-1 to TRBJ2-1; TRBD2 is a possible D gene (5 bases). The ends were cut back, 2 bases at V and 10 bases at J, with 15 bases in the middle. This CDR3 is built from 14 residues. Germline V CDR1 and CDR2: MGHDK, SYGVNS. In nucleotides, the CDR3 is TGTGCCAGCAGTGAAATTCGGGAAGGCCGGGAGCAGTTCTTC. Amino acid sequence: CASSEIREGREQFF.

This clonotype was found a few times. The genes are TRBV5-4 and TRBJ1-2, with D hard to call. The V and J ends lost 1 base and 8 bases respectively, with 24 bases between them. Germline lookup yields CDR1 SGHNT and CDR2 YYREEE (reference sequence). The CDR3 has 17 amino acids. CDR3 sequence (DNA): TGTGCCAGCAGCTTGCCGGGATCTCAAATCTTATTAGGGGGCTACACCTTC. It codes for CASSLPGSQILLGGYTF.

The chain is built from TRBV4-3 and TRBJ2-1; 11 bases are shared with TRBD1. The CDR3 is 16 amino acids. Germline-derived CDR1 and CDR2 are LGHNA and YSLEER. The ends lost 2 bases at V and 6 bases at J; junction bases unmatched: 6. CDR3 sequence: CASSQPPGTGGNEQFF. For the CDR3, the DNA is TGCGCCAGCAGCCAACCCCCGGGGACAGGGGGCAATGAGCAGTTCTTC.

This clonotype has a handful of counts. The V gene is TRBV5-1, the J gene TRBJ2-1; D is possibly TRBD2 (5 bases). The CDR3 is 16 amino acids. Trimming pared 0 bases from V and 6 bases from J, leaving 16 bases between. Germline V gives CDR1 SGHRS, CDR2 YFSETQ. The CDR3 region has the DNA TGCGCCAGCAGCTTGGTGGGCCTAAGAAGCGGCAATGAGCAGTTCTTC. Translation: CASSLVGLRSGNEQFF.

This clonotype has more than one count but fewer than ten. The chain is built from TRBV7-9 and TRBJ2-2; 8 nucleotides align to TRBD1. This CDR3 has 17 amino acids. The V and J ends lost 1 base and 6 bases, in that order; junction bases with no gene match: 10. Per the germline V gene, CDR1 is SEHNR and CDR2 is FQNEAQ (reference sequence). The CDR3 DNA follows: TGTGCCAGCAGCTTAGACCGGGACAGGATTAAACCCGGGGAGCTGTTTTTT. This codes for CASSLDRDRIKPGELFF.

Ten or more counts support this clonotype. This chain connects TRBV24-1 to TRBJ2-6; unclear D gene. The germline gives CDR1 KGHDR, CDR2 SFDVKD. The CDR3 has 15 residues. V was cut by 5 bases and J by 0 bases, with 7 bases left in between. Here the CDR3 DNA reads TGTGCCACCAGTGCGTCGTTCTCTGGGGCCAACGTCCTGACTTTC. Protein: CATSASFSGANVLTF.

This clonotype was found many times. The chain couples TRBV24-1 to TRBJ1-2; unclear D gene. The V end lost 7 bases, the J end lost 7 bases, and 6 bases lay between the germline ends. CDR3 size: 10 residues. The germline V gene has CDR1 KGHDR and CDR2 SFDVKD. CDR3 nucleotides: TGTGCCACCAGCACGTCTGGCTACACCTTC. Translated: CATSTSGYTF.

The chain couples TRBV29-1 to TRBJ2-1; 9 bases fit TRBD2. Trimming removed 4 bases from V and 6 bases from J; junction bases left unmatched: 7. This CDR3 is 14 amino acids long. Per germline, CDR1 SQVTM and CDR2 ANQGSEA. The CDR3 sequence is CSVGSLAGFNEQFF. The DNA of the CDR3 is TGCAGCGTTGGTTCGCTAGCGGGGTTCAATGAGCAGTTCTTC.

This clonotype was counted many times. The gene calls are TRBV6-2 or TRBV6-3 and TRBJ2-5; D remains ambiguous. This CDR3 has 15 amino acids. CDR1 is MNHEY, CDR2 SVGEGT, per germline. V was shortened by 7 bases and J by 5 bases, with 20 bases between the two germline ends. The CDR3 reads CASKMDGSRRETQYF. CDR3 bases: TGTGCCAGCAAAATGGACGGATCCCGGCGGGAGACCCAGTACTTC.